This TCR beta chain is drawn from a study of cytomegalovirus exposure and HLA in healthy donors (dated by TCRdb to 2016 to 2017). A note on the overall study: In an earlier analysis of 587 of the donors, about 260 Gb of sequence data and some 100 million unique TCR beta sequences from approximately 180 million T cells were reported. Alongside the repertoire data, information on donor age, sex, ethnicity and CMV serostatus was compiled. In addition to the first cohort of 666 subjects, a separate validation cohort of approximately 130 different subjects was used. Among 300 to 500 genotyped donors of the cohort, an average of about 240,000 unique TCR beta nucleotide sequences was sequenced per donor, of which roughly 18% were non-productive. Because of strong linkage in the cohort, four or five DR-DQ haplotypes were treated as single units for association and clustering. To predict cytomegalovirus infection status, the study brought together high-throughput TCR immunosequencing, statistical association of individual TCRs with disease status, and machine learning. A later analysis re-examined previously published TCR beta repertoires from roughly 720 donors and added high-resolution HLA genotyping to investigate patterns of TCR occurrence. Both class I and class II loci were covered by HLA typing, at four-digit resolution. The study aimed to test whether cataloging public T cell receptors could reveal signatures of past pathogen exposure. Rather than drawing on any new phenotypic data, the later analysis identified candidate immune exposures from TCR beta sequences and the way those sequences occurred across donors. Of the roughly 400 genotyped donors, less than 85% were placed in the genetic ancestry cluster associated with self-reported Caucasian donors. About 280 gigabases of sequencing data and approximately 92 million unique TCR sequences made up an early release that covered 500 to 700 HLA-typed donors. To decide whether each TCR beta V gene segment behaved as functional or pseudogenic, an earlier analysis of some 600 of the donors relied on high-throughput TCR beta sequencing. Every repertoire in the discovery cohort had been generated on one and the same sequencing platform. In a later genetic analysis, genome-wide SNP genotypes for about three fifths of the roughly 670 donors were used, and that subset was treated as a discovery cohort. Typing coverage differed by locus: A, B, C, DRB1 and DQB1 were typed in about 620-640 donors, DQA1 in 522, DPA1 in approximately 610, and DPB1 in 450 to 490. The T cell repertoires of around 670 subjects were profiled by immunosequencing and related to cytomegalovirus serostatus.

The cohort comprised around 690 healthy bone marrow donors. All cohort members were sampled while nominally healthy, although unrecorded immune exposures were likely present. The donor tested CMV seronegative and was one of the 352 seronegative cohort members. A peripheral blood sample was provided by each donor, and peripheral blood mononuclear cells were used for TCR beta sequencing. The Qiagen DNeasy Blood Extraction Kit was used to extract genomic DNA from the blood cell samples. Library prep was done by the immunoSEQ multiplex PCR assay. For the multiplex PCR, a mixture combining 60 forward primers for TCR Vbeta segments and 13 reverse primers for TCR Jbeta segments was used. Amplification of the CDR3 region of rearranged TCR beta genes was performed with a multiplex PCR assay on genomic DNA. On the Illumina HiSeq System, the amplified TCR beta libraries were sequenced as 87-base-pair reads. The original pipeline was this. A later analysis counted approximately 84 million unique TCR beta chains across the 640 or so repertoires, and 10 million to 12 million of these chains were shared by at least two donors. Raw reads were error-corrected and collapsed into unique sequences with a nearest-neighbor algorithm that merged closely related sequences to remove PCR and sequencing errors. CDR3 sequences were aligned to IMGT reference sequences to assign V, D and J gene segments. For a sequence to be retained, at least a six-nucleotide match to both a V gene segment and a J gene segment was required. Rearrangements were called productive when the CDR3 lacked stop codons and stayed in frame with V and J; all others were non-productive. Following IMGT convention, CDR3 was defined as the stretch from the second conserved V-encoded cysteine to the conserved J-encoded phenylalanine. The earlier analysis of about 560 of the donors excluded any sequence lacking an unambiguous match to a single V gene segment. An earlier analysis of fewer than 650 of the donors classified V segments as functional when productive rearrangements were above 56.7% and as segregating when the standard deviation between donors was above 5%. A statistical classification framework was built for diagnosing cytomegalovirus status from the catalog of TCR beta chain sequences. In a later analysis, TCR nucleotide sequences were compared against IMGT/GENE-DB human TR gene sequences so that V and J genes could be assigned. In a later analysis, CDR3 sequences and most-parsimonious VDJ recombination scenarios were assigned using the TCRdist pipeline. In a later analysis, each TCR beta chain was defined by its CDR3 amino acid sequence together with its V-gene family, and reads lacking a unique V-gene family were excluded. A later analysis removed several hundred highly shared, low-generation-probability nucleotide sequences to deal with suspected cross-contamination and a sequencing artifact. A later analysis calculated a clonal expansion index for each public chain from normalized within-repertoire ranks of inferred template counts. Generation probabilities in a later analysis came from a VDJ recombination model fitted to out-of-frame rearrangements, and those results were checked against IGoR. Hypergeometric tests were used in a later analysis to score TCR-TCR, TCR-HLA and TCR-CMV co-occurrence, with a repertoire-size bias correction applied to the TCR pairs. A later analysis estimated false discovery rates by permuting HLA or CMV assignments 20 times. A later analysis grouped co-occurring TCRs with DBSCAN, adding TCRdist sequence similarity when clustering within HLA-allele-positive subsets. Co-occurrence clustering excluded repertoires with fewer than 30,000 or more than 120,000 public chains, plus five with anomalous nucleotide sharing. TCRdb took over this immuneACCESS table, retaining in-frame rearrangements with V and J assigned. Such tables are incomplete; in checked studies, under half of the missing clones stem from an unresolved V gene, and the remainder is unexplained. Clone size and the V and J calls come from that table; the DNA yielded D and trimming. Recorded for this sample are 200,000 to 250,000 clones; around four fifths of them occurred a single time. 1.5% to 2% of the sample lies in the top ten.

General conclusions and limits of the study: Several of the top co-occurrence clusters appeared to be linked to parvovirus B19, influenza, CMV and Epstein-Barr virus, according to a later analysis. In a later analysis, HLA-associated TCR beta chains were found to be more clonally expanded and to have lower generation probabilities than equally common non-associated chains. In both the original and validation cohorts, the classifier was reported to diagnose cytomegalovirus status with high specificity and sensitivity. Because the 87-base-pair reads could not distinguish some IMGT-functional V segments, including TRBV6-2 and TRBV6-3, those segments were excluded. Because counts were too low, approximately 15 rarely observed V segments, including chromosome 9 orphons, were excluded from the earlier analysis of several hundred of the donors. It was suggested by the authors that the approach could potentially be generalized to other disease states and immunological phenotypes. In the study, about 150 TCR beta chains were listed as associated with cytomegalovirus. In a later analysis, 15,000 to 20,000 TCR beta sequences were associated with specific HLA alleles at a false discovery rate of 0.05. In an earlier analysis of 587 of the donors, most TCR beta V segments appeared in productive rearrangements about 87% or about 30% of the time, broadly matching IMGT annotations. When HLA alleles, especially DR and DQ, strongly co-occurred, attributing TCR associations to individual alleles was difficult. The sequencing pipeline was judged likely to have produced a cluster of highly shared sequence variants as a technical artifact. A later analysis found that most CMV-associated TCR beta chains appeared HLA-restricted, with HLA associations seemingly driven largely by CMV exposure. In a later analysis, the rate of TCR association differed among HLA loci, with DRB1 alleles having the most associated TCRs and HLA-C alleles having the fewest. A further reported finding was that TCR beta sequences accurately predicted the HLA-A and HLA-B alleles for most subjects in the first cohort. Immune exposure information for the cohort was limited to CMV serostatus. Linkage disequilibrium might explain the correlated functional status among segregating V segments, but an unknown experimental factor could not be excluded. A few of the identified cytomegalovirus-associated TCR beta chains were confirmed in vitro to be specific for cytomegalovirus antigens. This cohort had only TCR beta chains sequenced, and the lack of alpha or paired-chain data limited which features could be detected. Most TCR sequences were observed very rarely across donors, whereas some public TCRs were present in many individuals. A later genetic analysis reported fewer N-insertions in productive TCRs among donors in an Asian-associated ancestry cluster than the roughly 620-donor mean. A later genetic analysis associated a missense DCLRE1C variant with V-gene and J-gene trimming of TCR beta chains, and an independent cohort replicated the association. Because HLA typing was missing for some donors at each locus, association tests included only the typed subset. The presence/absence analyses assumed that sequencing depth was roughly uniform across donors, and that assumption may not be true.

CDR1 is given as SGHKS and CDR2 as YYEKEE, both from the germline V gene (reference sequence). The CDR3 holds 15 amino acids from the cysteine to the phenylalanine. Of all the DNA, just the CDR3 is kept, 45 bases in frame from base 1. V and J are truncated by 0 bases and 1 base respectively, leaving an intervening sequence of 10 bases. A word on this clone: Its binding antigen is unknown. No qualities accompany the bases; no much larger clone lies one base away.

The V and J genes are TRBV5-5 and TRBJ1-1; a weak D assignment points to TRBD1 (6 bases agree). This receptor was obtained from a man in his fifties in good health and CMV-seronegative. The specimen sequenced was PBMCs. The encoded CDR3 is CASSLGGGGNTEAFF. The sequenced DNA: TGTGCCAGCAGCTTGGGGGGAGGGGGGAACACTGAAGCTTTCTTT.